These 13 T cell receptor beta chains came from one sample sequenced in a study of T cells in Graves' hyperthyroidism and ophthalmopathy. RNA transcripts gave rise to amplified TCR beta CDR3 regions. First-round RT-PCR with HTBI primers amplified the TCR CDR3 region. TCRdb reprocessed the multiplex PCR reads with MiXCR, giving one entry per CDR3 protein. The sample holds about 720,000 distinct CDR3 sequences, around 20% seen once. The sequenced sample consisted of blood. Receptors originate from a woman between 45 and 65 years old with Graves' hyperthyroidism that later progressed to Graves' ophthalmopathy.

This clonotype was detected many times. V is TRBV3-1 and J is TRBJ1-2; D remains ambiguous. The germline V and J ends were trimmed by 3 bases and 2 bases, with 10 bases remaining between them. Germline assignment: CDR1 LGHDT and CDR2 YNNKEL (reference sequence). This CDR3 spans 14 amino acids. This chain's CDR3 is CASSHSRGNYGYTF. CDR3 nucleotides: TGTGCCAGCAGCCATTCCAGAGGAAACTATGGCTACACCTTC.

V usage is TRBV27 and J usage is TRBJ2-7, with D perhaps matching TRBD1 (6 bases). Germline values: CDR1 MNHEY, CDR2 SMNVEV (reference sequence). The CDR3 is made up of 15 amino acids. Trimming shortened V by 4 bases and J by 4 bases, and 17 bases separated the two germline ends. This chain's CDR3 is CASSSPGQPHYEQYF. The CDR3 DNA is TGTGCCAGCAGTTCTCCGGGACAACCACATTACGAGCAGTACTTC.

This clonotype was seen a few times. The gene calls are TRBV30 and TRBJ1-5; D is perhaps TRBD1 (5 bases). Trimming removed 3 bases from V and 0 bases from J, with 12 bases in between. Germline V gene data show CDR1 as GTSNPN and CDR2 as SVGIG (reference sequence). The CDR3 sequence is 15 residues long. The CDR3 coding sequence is TGTGCCTGGAGAGGGGCACCCTATAGCAATCAGCCCCAGCATTTT. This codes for CAWRGAPYSNQPQHF.

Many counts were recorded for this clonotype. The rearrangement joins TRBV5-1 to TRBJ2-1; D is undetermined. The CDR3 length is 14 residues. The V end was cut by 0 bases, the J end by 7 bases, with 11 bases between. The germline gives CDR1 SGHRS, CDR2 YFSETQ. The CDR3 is CASSLGDPKNEQFF. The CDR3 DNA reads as TGCGCCAGCAGCTTGGGAGATCCTAAAAATGAGCAGTTCTTC. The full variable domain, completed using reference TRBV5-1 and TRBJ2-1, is KAGVTQTPRYLIKTRGQQVTLSCSPISGHRSVSWYQQTPGQGLQFLFEYFSETQRNKGNFPGRFSGRQFSNSRSEMNVSTLELGDSALYLCASSLGDPKNEQFFGPGTRLTVL.

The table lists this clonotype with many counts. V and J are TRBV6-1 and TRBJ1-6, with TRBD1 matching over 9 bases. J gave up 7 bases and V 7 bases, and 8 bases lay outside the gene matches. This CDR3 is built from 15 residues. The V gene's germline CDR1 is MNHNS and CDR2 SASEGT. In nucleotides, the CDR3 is TGTGCCAGCATTCCGACAGGGGGTTACAATTCACCCCTCCACTTT. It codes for CASIPTGGYNSPLHF.

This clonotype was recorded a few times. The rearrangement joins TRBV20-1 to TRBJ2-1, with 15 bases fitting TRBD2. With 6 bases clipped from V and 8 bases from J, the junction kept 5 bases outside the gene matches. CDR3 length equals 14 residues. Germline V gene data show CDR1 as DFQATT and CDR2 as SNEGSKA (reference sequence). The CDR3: CSARTSGGAYEQFF. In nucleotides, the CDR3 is TGCAGTGCACGGACTAGCGGGGGGGCCTATGAGCAGTTCTTC.

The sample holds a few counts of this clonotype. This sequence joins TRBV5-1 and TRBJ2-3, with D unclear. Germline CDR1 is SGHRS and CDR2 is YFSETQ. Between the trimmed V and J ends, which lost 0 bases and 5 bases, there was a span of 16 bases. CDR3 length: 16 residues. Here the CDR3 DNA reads TGCGCCAGCAGCTTGGGGCCGGATTCAGAAGGAGATACGCAGTATTTT. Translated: CASSLGPDSEGDTQYF.

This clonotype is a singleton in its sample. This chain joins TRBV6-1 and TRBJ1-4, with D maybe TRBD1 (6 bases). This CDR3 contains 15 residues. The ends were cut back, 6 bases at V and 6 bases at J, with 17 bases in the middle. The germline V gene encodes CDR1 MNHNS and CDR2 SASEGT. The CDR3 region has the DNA TGTGCCAGCAGAAACACAGGGACGGGCGATGAAAAACTGTTTTTT. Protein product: CASRNTGTGDEKLFF.

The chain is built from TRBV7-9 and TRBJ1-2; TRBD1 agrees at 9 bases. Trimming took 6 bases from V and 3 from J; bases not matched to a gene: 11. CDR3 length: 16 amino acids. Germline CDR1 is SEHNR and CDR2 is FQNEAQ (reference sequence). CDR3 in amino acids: CASSSSTGQGHYGYTF. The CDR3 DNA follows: TGTGCCAGCAGTTCCTCAACAGGACAGGGGCACTATGGCTACACCTTC.

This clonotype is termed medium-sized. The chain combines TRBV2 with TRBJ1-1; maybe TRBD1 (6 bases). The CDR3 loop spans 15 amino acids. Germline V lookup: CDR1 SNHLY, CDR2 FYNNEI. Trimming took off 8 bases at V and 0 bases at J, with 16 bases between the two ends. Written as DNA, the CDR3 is TGTGCCAGCGGATCCTACGGGGACATGAACACTGAAGCTTTCTTT. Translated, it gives CASGSYGDMNTEAFF.

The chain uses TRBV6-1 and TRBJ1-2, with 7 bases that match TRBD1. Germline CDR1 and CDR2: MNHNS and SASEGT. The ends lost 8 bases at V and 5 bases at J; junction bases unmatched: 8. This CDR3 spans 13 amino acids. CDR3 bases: TGTGCCAGCCGGGACAGAGACCTATATGGCTACACCTTC. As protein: CASRDRDLYGYTF.

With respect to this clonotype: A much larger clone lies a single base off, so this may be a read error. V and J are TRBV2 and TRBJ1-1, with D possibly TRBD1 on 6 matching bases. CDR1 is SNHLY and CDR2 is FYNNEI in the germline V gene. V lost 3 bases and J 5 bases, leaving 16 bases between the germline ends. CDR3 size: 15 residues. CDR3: CASSDMGADGTEAFF. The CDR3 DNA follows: TGTGCCAGCAGTGACATGGGGGCCGATGGGACTGAAGCTTTCTTT. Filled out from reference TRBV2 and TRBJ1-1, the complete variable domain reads EPEVTQTPSHQVTQMGQEVILRCVPISNHLYFYWYRQILGQKVEFLVSFYNNEISEKSEIFDDQFSVERPDGSNFTLKIRSTKLEDSAMYFCASSDMGADGTEAFFGQGTRLTVV.

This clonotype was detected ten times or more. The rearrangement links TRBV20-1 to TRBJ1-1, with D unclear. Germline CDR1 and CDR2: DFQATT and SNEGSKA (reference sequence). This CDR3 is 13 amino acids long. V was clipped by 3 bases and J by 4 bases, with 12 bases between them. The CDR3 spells CSASGGVATEAFF. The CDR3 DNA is TGCAGTGCTAGTGGTGGGGTGGCCACTGAAGCTTTCTTT.